This TCR beta chain was obtained from a study of vaccination and CD4 T cells after COVID-19. Study context: SARS-CoV-2 was confirmed by nasal swab PCR; disease was mild in roughly ten, severe in one. Recovered patients in the cohort numbered six men and four women, two of them Hispanic. A vaccine, either BNT162b2 or mRNA-1273, was given to participants in two doses. Study-wide results and limits: The study found that a median approximately 83% of reactive clones in convalescent patients appeared only post-vaccination.

Germline values: CDR1 SQVTM, CDR2 ANQGSEA. The CDR3 extends over 13 amino acids. V lost 7 bases and J 0 bases, leaving 10 bases between the germline ends. TCRdb reprocessed the PCR reads with MiXCR, giving one entry per CDR3 protein. Of 20,000 or so distinct CDR3 sequences listed, 60% are singletons. About this clonotype: Its antigen is unidentified.

The source material was CD4+ T cells from blood, sampled after SARS-CoV-2 vaccination. This chain links TRBV29-1 with TRBJ1-3, with no clear D. This TCR was sampled from a human donor who had recovered from COVID-19. CDR3 coding DNA: TGCAGCGGAGCGACCTACTCTGGAAACACCATATATTTT. It specifies CSGATYSGNTIYF.